One and the same sample provided the 10 T cell receptor beta chains below, sequenced in a study of T-cell memory formation after mild COVID-19. TCRdb re-analysed the 5' RACE reads in MiXCR, keeping a single row per CDR3 protein. The sample lists around 110,000 distinct CDR3 sequences, roughly 12% occurring once. Sample: PBMCs or a T cell subset sorted from them (not recorded which). These receptor sequences come from an adult woman who had mild COVID-19 (a few samples of this study predate the infection). Cell type and time point are not known.

Here the CDR3 reads CATSRDRSKNIQYF. CDR3 sequence (DNA): TGTGCCACCAGCAGAGATCGTAGCAAAAACATTCAGTACTTC. V gene TRBV15 combines with J gene TRBJ2-4, with D uncertain. Germline assignment: CDR1 LNHNV and CDR2 YYDKDF (reference sequence). Trimming cost V 0 bases and J 3 bases, with 6 bases left between them. The CDR3 spans 14 residues.

This chain joins TRBV7-9 and TRBJ2-3, with TRBD2 identical over 8 bases. Germline V gives CDR1 SEHNR, CDR2 FQNEAQ (reference sequence). The CDR3 is 13 residues long. V was clipped by 2 bases and J by 6 bases; unmatched bases: 1. The CDR3 sequence: CASSLRGGDTQYF. CDR3 nucleotides: TGTGCCAGCAGCTTACGCGGGGGGGATACGCAGTATTTT.

This clonotype was seen a handful of times. This chain links TRBV24-1 with TRBJ2-1; TRBD2 matches 16 bases. In germline, CDR1 is KGHDR, CDR2 SFDVKD. The CDR3 sequence is 20 residues long. Trimming at V came to 5 bases and at J to 7 bases, leaving 16 bases not matched to a gene. The CDR3, as DNA: TGTGCCACCAGTGTTCGCCAGGGGACTAGCGGGAGGGCCCCCGTTAATGAGCAGTTCTTC. This sequence encodes CATSVRQGTSGRAPVNEQFF.

This clonotype was observed a handful of times. The chain joins TRBV5-5 to TRBJ2-1, with a possible D match to TRBD1 (6 bases). Looked up from germline, CDR1 is SGHKS and CDR2 is YYEKEE (reference sequence). The length of the CDR3 is 14 residues. V was cut by 0 bases and J by 8 bases, with 12 bases left in between. CDR3 nucleotides: TGTGCCAGCAGCTTGGGTCCTCCAGGGGATGAGCAGTTCTTC. Translation gives CASSLGPPGDEQFF. Using reference TRBV5-5 and TRBJ2-1 for the parts outside the CDR3, the full variable domain is DAGVTQSPTHLIKTRGQQVTLRCSPISGHKSVSWYQQVLGQGPQFIFQYYEKEERGRGNFPDRFSARQFPNYSSELNVNALLLGDSALYLCASSLGPPGDEQFFGPGTRLTVL.

In DNA, the CDR3 is TGTGCCAGCCGATCCCCGACAGGGAATTATCATGGCTACACCTTC. Translated: CASRSPTGNYHGYTF. V gene TRBV6-5 combines with J gene TRBJ1-2, with 7 positions matching TRBD1. Germline CDR1 MNHEY, CDR2 SVGAGI. V trimming: 8 bases; J trimming: 6 bases; junction bases outside the gene matches: 15. CDR3 length equals 15 residues.

The J gene is TRBJ2-1, the V gene TRBV7-9; maybe TRBD2 (6 bases). Per germline, CDR1 SEHNR and CDR2 FQNEAQ (reference sequence). Between the trimmed V and J ends, which lost 0 bases and 0 bases, there was a span of 15 bases. CDR3 length: 18 residues. CDR3 nucleotide sequence: TGTGCCAGCAGCTTAGCTGCGGGACTCATGAGCTCCTACAATGAGCAGTTCTTC. Translated, it gives CASSLAAGLMSSYNEQFF.

This clonotype was seen only a few times. The J gene is TRBJ2-1, the V gene TRBV4-1, with D tentatively TRBD2 (5 bases). The CDR3 loop spans 17 amino acids. Trimming stripped 0 bases from V and 6 bases from J, with 18 bases between. The germline V gene has CDR1 MGHRA and CDR2 YSYEKL. The CDR3 here is CASSQDNAGLSRNEQFF. The CDR3 DNA follows: TGCGCCAGCAGCCAAGATAACGCGGGCCTTTCTCGCAATGAGCAGTTCTTC.

The rearrangement links TRBV3-1 to TRBJ2-7; the D gene is possibly TRBD2 (6 bases). The CDR3 is made up of 14 amino acids. Trimming cost V 4 bases and J 0 bases, with 10 bases left between them. CDR1 is LGHDT and CDR2 is YNNKEL in the germline V gene (reference sequence). CDR3 residues: CASSLGTRSYEQYF. DNA of the CDR3: TGTGCCAGCAGCCTCGGGACTCGCTCCTACGAGCAGTACTTC.

This clonotype was seen many times. As DNA, the CDR3 is TGTGCCAGCAGCAAAACGGGGGGGGACAATGAGCAGTTCTTC. Translating it yields CASSKTGGDNEQFF. The rearrangement uses TRBV7-9 and TRBJ2-1; 8 bases agree with TRBD2. Losses at the gene ends were 5 bases for V and 5 bases for J; bases not matched to a gene: 5. Germline-derived CDR1 and CDR2 are SEHNR and FQNEAQ (reference sequence). This CDR3 is 14 amino acids long.

The chain is built from TRBV20-1 and TRBJ2-2, with 10 bases lining up with TRBD1. CDR1 is DFQATT and CDR2 is SNEGSKA in the germline V gene (reference sequence). Trimming cost V 2 bases and J 5 bases; bases outside gene matches: 11. The CDR3 spans 17 residues. The CDR3 region is CSARIPGTGEETGELFF. CDR3 sequence (DNA): TGCAGTGCTAGAATTCCCGGGACAGGGGAAGAAACCGGGGAGCTGTTTTTT.